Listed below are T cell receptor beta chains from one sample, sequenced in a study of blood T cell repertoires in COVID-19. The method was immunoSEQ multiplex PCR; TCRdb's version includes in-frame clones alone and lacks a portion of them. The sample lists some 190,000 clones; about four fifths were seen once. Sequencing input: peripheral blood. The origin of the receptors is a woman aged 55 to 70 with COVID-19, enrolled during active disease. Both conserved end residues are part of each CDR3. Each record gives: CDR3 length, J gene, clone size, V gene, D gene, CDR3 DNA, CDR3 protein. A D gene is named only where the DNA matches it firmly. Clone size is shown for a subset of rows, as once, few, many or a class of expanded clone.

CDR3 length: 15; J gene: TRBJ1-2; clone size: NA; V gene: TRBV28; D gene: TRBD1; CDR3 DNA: TGTGCCAGCAGAAGCCCCGGGACAGGATACTATGGCTACACCTTC; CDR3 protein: CASRSPGTGYYGYTF
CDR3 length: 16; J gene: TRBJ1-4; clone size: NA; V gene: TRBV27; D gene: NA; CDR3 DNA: TGTGCCAGCAGTCCCCATTTTTCCCGGCGGAATGAAAAACTGTTTTTT; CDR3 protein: CASSPHFSRRNEKLFF
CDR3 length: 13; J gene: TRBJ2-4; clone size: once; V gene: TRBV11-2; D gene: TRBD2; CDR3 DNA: TGTGCCAGCAGCACCCGGGACTACGGCATTCAGTACTTC; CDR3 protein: CASSTRDYGIQYF
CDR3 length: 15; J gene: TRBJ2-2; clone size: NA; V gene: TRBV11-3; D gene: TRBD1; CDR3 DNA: TGTGCCAGCAGCCCCGCACAGGGGGACACCGGGGAGCTGTTTTTT; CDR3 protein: CASSPAQGDTGELFF
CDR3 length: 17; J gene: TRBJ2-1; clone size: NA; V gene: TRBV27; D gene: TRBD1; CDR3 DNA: TGTGCCAGCAGTTTATCTGTGACAGGGGGTAGGAACAATGAGCAGTTCTTC; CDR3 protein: CASSLSVTGGRNNEQFF
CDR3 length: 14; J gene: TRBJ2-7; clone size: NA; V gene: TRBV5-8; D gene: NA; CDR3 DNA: TGTGCCAGCAGCTTGAATCTGGGCAGCCGCGAGCAGTACTTC; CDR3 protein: CASSLNLGSREQYF
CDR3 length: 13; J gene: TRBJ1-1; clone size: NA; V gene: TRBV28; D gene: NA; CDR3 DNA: TGTGCCAGCAGTTCGGTGGGATGGGGCCGAGCTTTCTTT; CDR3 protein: CASSSVGWGRAFF
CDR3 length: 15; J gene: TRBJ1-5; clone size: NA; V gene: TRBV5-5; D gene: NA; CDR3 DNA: TGTGCCAGCAGCCGAGGCCTTAGAGGCAATCAGCCCCAGCATTTT; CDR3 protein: CASSRGLRGNQPQHF
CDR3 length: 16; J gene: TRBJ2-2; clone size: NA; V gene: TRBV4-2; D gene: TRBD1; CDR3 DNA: TGTGCCAGCAGCCAGGACGGGACAGGGGACACCGGGGAGCTGTTTTTT; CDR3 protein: CASSQDGTGDTGELFF
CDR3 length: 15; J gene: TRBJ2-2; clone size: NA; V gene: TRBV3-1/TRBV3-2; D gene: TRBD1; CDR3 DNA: TGTGCCAGCAGCCCTAGAGGGGGCCACACCGGGGAGCTGTTTTTT; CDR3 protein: CASSPRGGHTGELFF
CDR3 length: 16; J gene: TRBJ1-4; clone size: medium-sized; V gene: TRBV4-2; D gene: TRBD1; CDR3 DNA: TGTGCCAGCAGGCAAGGATCGGGACAGGGGAGTGAAAAACTGTTTTTT; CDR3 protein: CASRQGSGQGSEKLFF
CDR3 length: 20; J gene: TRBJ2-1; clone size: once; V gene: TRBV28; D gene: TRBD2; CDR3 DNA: TGTGCCAGCAGTTTCCCGGGACTAGCGGGGGGCCTAAACTCCTACAATGAGCAGTTCTTC; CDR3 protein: CASSFPGLAGGLNSYNEQFF
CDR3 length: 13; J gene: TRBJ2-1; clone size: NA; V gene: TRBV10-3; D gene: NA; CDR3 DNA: TGTGCCATCAGCCGGACAGACTCTAGTGAGCAGTTCTTC; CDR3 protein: CAISRTDSSEQFF
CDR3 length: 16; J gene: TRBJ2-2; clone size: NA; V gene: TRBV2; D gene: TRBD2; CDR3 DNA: TGTGCCAGCAGTATACTAGCGGGGGGGCGGAACGGGGAGCTGTTTTTT; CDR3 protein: CASSILAGGRNGELFF
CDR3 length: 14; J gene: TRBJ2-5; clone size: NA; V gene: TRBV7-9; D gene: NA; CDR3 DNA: TGTGCCAGCAGCCCTGGGACTGCTCGGGAGACCCAGTACTTC; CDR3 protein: CASSPGTARETQYF
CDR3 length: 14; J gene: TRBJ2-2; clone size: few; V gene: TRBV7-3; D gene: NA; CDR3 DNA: TGTGCCAGCAGCTGGGGACACCTCACCGGGGAGCTGTTTTTT; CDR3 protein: CASSWGHLTGELFF
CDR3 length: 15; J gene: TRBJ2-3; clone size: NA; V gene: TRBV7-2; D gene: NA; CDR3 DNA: TGTGCCAGCAGTTCTGGGACTGGAAATACAGATACGCAGTATTTT; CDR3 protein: CASSSGTGNTDTQYF
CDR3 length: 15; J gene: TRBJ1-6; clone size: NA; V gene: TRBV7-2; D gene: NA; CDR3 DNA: TGTGCCAGCAGCTTACGGCGGGGAGGTTATTCACCCCTCCACTTT; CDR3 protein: CASSLRRGGYSPLHF
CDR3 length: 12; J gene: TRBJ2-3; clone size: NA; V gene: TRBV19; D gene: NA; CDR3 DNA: TGTGCCAGTAGTATAGACGGAGATACGCAGTATTTT; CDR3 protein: CASSIDGDTQYF
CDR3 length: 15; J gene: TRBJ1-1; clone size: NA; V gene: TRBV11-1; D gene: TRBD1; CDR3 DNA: TGTGCCAGCAGCTACGACAGGGGGCCGGGCACTGAAGCTTTCTTT; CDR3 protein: CASSYDRGPGTEAFF
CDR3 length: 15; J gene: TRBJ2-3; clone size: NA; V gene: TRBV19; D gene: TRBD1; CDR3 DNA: TGTGCCAGTAGTCCTAGGACAGGGGGCGCAGATACGCAGTATTTT; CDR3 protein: CASSPRTGGADTQYF
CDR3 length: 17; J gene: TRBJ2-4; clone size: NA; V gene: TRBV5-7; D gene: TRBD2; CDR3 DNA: TGTGCCAGCAGCTTGGACTCGGGCGGGGGGGCCAAAAACATTCAGTACTTC; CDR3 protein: CASSLDSGGGAKNIQYF
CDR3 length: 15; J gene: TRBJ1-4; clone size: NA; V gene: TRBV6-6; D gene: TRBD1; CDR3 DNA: TGTGCCAGCAGCCCTTCGGACAGGGGGGTAGAAAAACTGTTTTTT; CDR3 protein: CASSPSDRGVEKLFF
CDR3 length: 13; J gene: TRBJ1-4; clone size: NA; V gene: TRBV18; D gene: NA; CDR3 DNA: TGTGCCAGCTCACCACTGACTGGAGAAAAACTGTTTTTT; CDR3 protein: CASSPLTGEKLFF
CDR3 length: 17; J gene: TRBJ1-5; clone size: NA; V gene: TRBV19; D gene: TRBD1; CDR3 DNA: TGTGCCAGTAGGGGACAGGGGGGTCGGTATAGCAATCAGCCCCAGCATTTT; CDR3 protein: CASRGQGGRYSNQPQHF
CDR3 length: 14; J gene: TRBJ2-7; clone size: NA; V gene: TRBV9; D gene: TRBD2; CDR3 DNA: TGTGCCAGCAGCGTTAGCGGGAGGTCCTACGAGCAGTACTTC; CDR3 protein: CASSVSGRSYEQYF
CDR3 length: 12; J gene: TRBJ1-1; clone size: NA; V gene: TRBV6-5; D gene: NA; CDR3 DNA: TGTGCCTCGGGTCCCCTGAACACTGAAGCTTTCTTT; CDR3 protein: CASGPLNTEAFF
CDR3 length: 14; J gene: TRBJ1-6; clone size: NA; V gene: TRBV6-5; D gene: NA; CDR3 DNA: TGTGCCAGCTGTCCCAGTGCATATAATTCACCCCTCCACTTT; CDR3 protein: CASCPSAYNSPLHF
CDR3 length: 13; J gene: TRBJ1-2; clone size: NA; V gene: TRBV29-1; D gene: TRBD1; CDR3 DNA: TGCAGCGTTGCAGGGGGTCCTAACTATGGCTACACCTTC; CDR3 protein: CSVAGGPNYGYTF
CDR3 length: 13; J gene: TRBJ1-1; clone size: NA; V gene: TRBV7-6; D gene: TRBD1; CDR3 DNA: TGTGCCAGCAGCTCCTTGACAGGGTCTGAAGCTTTCTTT; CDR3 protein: CASSSLTGSEAFF
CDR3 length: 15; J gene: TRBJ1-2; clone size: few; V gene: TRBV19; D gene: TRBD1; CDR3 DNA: TGTGCCAGTAGTATAGGAGGGACAGGAGACTATGGCTACACCTTC; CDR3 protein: CASSIGGTGDYGYTF
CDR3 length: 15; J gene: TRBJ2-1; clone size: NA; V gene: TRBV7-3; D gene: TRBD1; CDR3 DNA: TGTGCCAGCAGCCCCCGGGACAGATTCGACAATGAGCAGTTCTTC; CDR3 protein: CASSPRDRFDNEQFF
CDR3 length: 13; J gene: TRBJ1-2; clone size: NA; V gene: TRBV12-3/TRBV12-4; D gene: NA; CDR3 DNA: TGTGCCAGCAGTTCACAGGGCTACTATGGCTACACCTTC; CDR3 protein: CASSSQGYYGYTF